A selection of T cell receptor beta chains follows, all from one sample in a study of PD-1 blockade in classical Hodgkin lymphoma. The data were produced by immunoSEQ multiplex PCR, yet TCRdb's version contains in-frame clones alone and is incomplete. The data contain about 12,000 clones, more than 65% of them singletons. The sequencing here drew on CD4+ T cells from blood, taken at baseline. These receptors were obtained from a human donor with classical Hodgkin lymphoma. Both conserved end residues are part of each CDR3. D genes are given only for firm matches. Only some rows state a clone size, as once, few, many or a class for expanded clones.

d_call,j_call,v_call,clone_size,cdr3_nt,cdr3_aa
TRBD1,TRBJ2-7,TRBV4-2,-,TGTGCCAGCAGCCAAGATAGGTCCGACAGGGGGGACGAGCAGTACTTC,CASSQDRSDRGDEQYF
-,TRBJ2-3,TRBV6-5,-,TGTGCCAGCAAGACTAACTGGGCAGCAGATACGCAGTATTTT,CASKTNWAADTQYF
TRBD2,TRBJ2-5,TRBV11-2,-,TGTGCCAGCAGCCTCGGACTTACTAGCGGGGGGGCGGAGACCCAGTACTTC,CASSLGLTSGGAETQYF
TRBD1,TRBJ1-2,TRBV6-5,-,TGTGCCAGCAGTCCTGGGACAGCGTACTATGGCTACACCTTC,CASSPGTAYYGYTF
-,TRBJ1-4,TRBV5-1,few,TGCGCCAGCAGCTTGGGTGTGGGGGAGTATGAAAAACTGTTTTTT,CASSLGVGEYEKLFF
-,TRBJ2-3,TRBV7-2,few,TGTGCCAGCAGCTTAGCGGGTCGACAGACAGGTACGCAGTATTTT,CASSLAGRQTGTQYF
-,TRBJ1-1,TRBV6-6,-,TGTGCCAGCACTAAGGGATTGAACACTGAAGCTTTCTTT,CASTKGLNTEAFF
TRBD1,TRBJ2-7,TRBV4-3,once,TGCGCCAGCAGCCAAGATATGGGACAGGGAATCCACGAGCAGTACTTC,CASSQDMGQGIHEQYF
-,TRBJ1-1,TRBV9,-,TGTGCCAGCAGCGTAGCTGGCGTGGCATCCACTGAAGCTTTCTTT,CASSVAGVASTEAFF
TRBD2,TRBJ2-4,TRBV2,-,TGTGCCAGCAGTCCCGGGGGGGCGTCCAAAAACATTCAGTACTTC,CASSPGGASKNIQYF
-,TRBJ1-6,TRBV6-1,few,TGTGCCAGCAGCCGGGACACCCATTCACCCCTCCACTTT,CASSRDTHSPLHF
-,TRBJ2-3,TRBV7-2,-,TGTGCCAGCAGCACGGAATTGTCAGCTACGCAGTATTTT,CASSTELSATQYF
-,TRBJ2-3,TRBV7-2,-,TGTGCCAGCAGCTTAGTATTCACAGCATATACGCAGTATTTT,CASSLVFTAYTQYF
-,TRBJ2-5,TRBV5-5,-,TGTGCCAGCAGCTCGATCACCGGGACCTACCAAGAGACCCAGTACTTC,CASSSITGTYQETQYF
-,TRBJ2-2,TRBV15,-,TGTGCCACCAGCAGAGATTGGGCGAACACCGGGGAGCTGTTTTTT,CATSRDWANTGELFF
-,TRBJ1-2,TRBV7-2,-,TGTGCCAGCAGCTTAACGGCCCTAGGGGGCTATGGCTACACCTTC,CASSLTALGGYGYTF
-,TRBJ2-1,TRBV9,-,TGTGCCAGCAGCGTAGTTAGCTCCTACAATGAGCAGTTCTTC,CASSVVSSYNEQFF
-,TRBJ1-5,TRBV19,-,TGTGCCAGTAACGCAGGCCCGCTAAAGCCCCAGCATTTT,CASNAGPLKPQHF
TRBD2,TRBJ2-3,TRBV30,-,TGTGCCTGGAGTGTCGCTAGCGGCCGCACAGATACGCAGTATTTT,CAWSVASGRTDTQYF
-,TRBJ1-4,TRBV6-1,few,TGTGCCAGCAGTCAAGCGATTAATGAAAAACTGTTTTTT,CASSQAINEKLFF
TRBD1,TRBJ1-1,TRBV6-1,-,TGTGCCAGCAGGGACAGGGCGGCCACTGAAGCTTTCTTT,CASRDRAATEAFF
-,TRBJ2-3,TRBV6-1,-,TGTGCCAGCAGCGAGACGACAGTTAACACAGATACGCAGTATTTT,CASSETTVNTDTQYF
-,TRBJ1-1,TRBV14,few,TGTGCCAGCAGCCCCCGGACACCGAGTTTGGGGGGGGCTTTCTTT,CASSPRTPSLGGAFF
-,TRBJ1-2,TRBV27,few,TGTGCCAGCAGTATGGCAACAGGGTCCTATGGCTACACCTTC,CASSMATGSYGYTF
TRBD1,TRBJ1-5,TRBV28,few,TGTGCCAGCAATATACAGGGGGTTGGCCAGCCCCAGCATTTT,CASNIQGVGQPQHF
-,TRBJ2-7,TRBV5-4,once,TGTGCCAGCAGCCCTAGGCGGGGCACCCTATCCGAGCAGTACTTC,CASSPRRGTLSEQYF
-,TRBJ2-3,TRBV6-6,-,TGTGCCACCGGTGACACAGATACGCAGTATTTT,CATGDTDTQYF
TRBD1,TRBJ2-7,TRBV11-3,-,TGTGCCAGCAGCACCGGGACAGGGAGAGAGCAGTACTTC,CASSTGTGREQYF
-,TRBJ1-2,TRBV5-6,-,TGTGCCAGCAGCTTGGATACAGGGTCCGGCTACACCTTC,CASSLDTGSGYTF
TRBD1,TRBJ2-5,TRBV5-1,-,TGCGCCAGCAGCTTACAGGGGGGCGAAGAGACCCAGTACTTC,CASSLQGGEETQYF
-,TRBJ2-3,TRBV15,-,TGTGCCACCAGCAGAGTGTCAGGTATCACAGATACGCAGTATTTT,CATSRVSGITDTQYF
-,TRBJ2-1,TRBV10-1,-,TGCGCCAGCAGTGAGGCGGGAAGCTCCTACAATGAGCAGTTCTTC,CASSEAGSSYNEQFF
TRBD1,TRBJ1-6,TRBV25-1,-,TGTGCCAGCAGTCCCCCCGCAGGGGGCCTTTCACCCCTCCACTTT,CASSPPAGGLSPLHF
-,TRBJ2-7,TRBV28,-,TGTGCCAGCAGAACGGGACACCCTTGGGAGCAGTACTTC,CASRTGHPWEQYF
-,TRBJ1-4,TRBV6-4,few,TGTGCCGGAACACAAACCCCGGGTCTATCATCAACTAATGAAAAACTGTTTTTT,CAGTQTPGLSSTNEKLFF
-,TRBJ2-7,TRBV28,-,TGTGCCAGCAGTTTAGAAGACAGAGAATACGAGCAGTACTTC,CASSLEDREYEQYF
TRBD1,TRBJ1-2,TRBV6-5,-,TGTGCCAGCAGCAGGACAGGGCATGGCTACACCTTC,CASSRTGHGYTF
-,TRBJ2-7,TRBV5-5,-,TGTGCCAGCAGCTTGGGCAGGGTACTCTACGAGCAGTACTTC,CASSLGRVLYEQYF
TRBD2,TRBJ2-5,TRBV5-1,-,TGCGCCAGCAGCCTAAGCGGGGGGGCCGGAGAGACCCAGTACTTC,CASSLSGGAGETQYF
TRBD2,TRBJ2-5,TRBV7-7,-,TGTGCTAGCAGCCCGAGGACTAGCGGGGGGCCTAGAGGGACCCAGTACTTC,CASSPRTSGGPRGTQYF
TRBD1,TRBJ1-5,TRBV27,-,TGTGCCAGCAGTTTGCAAACCCCGGACAGGGGCAATCAGCCCCAGCATTTT,CASSLQTPDRGNQPQHF
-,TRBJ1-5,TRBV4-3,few,TGCGCCAGCAGCCAAGATGTTGGGAATCAGCCCCAGCATTTT,CASSQDVGNQPQHF
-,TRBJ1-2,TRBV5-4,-,TGTGCCAGCAGCTGGGACACCCTGGACTATGGCTACACCTTC,CASSWDTLDYGYTF
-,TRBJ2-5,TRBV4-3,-,TGCGCCAGCAGCCAAGAGGTAGGGGGGCTTAAAGAGACCCAGTACTTC,CASSQEVGGLKETQYF
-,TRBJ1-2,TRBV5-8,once,TGCGCCAGCAGCCAAGACTTGGGACATCTTAACTATGGCTACACCTTC,CASSQDLGHLNYGYTF
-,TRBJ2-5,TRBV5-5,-,TGTGCCAGCAGCTTTCGCGGAATCCAAGAGACCCAGTACTTC,CASSFRGIQETQYF
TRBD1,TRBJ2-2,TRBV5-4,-,TGTGCCAGCAGCGCCGGGACAGGGGGCGCAAAAAGGACCGGGGAGCTGTTTTTT,CASSAGTGGAKRTGELFF